This T cell receptor (beta chain) was recovered during a study of human T cells and chemical hapten exposure. Study overall: Patients' scalps got diphenylcyclopropenone weekly throughout the approximately 24-week study.

This clonotype was counted a few times. Germline-derived CDR1 and CDR2 are LGHDT and YNNKEL (reference sequence). V was pared by 4 bases and J by 0 bases, with 19 bases between. The CDR3 has 18 residues. TCRdb passed the RACE reads through MiXCR, listing each CDR3 protein once. The data show about 120,000 distinct CDR3 sequences, with about 14% seen just once and 2.5% to 3% held by the top ten. Regarding time point: pre-sensitization, week 0. Treatment denoted: therapeutic diphenylcyclopropenone sensitization with weekly scalp DPC. The sequence derives from a woman aged 18-35 years with alopecia areata. Some clones in this sample may be carry-over from other donors' samples. The sequencing used whole blood, collected in connection with sensitization to the hapten diphenylcyclopropenone (DPC). The rearrangement uses TRBV3-1 and TRBJ1-3; D remains ambiguous. CDR3 nucleotides: TGTGCCAGCAGCCCCCGATCGACGGCCACTTACTCTGGAAACACCATATATTTT. Protein product: CASSPRSTATYSGNTIYF.